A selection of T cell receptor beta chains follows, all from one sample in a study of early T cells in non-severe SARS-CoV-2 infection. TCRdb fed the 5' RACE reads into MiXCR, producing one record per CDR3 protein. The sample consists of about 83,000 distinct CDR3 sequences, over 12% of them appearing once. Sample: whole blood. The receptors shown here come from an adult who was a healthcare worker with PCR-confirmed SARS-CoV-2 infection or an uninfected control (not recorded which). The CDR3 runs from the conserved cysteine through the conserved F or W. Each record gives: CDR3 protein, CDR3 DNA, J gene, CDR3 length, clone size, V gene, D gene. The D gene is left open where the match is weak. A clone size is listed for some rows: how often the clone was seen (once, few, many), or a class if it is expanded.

CSGQGIRFSTDTQYF | TGCAGTGGACAGGGGATTAGGTTCAGCACAGATACGCAGTATTTT | TRBJ2-3 | 15 | many | TRBV20-1 | TRBD1
CASRPGTGVTEAFF | TGTGCCAGCAGGCCCGGGACAGGGGTCACTGAAGCTTTCTTT | TRBJ1-1 | 14 | many | TRBV27 | TRBD1
CASSYSRGQAKTQYF | TGTGCCAGCAGTTACTCAAGGGGACAGGCGAAGACCCAGTACTTC | TRBJ2-5 | 15 | . | TRBV6-5 | TRBD1
CSVDGKETQYF | TGCAGCGTAGACGGAAAAGAGACCCAGTACTTC | TRBJ2-5 | 11 | few | TRBV29-1 | .
CASRPGQGSYNEQFF | TGTGCCAGCAGACCGGGACAGGGCTCTTACAATGAGCAGTTCTTC | TRBJ2-1 | 15 | few | TRBV7-2 | TRBD1
CASSLGTEAFF | TGTGCCAGCAGCTTAGGAACTGAAGCTTTCTTT | TRBJ1-1 | 11 | . | TRBV7-9 | .
CASSWGSDEQFF | TGTGCCAGCAGCTGGGGTTCGGATGAGCAGTTCTTC | TRBJ2-1 | 12 | few | TRBV7-6 | .
CASRNREGSTDTQYF | TGTGCCAGCAGGAATCGGGAGGGATCCACAGATACGCAGTATTTT | TRBJ2-3 | 15 | . | TRBV12-3/TRBV12-4 | TRBD2
CSVEVANYGYTF | TGCAGCGTTGAGGTAGCAAACTATGGCTACACCTTC | TRBJ1-2 | 12 | few | TRBV29-1 | .
CSARDSYGYTF | TGCAGTGCTAGAGATAGTTATGGCTACACCTTC | TRBJ1-2 | 11 | few | TRBV20-1 | .
CASGVERGTDTQYF | TGTGCCAGCGGGGTGGAGCGGGGCACAGATACGCAGTATTTT | TRBJ2-3 | 14 | . | TRBV6-1 | .
CASSLSGLAGSYNEQFF | TGTGCCAGCAGTTTATCGGGACTAGCGGGGTCTTACAATGAGCAGTTCTTC | TRBJ2-1 | 17 | many | TRBV12-3/TRBV12-4 | TRBD2
CASSQERQNTEAFF | TGCGCCAGCAGCCAGGAGCGGCAGAACACTGAAGCTTTCTTT | TRBJ1-1 | 14 | few | TRBV5-1 | .
CASSLTWVTGGDYGYTF | TGTGCCAGCAGTCTCACTTGGGTGACAGGCGGGGACTATGGCTACACCTTC | TRBJ1-2 | 17 | many | TRBV12-3/TRBV12-4 | .